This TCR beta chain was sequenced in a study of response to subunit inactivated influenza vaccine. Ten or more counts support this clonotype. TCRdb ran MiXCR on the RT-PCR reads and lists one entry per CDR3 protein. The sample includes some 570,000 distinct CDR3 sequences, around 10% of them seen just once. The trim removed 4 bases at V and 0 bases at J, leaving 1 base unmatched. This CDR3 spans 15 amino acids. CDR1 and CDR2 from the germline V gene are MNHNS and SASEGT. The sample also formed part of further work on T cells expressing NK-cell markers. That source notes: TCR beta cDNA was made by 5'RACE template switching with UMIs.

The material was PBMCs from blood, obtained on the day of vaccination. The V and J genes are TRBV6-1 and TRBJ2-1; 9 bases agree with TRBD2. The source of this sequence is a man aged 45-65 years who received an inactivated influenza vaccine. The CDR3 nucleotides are TGTGCCAGCAGTGTTAGCGGGGGCTCCTACAATGAGCAGTTCTTC. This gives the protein CASSVSGGSYNEQFF.